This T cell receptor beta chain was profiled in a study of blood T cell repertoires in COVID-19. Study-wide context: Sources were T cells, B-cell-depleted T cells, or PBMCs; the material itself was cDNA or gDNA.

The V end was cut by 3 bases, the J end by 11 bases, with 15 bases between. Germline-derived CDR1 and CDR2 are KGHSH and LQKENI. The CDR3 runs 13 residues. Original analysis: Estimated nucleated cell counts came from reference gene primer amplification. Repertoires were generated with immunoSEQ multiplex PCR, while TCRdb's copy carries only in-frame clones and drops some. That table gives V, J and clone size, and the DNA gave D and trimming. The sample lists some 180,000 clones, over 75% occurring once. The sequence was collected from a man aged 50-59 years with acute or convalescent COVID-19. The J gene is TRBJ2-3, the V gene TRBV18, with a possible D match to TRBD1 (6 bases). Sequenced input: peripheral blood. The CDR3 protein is CASSPRQVGEQYF. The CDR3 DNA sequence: TGTGCCAGCTCACCTCGACAGGTTGGGGAGCAGTATTTT.